A single sample gave rise to the 28 T cell receptor beta chains below, sequenced in a study of T cells in Graves' hyperthyroidism and ophthalmopathy. There were TCR beta CDR3 regions amplified from RNA transcripts. TCR CDR3 regions were first amplified by RT-PCR with HTBI primers. Each CDR3 protein is one row after TCRdb ran MiXCR on the multiplex PCR reads. This repertoire shows about 370,000 distinct CDR3 sequences, over 12% found once; its top ten account for approximately 19%. Material: blood. These receptors came from a woman aged 60-75 years with Graves' ophthalmopathy.

This clonotype was found a few times. The chain couples TRBV4-2 to TRBJ1-2; D might be TRBD1 (6 bases). Trimming took off 1 base at V and 3 bases at J, with 15 bases between the two ends. The CDR3 sequence is 16 residues long. Germline CDR1 and CDR2: LGHNA and YNFKEQ. The CDR3 region has the DNA TGTGCCAGCAGCCAAGCCGAACAGGGTTCCCACTATGGCTACACCTTC. Translated, it gives CASSQAEQGSHYGYTF.

This clonotype was counted ten times or more. The rearrangement joins TRBV2 to TRBJ1-2; D remains unclear. The CDR3 totals 14 residues. V was shortened by 0 bases and J by 4 bases, with 9 bases between the two germline ends. Germline V lookup: CDR1 SNHLY, CDR2 FYNNEI. CDR3 protein: CASSEARASYGYTF. The CDR3 DNA reads as TGTGCCAGCAGTGAAGCACGGGCCTCCTATGGCTACACCTTC.

This clonotype was picked up many times. The chain uses TRBV11-2 and TRBJ2-3; no definite D call. V was pared by 0 bases and J by 2 bases, with 6 bases between. The CDR3 has 14 residues. Germline CDR1 SGHAT, CDR2 FQNNGV. CDR3 loop: CASSLDITTDTQYF. The CDR3 DNA reads as TGTGCCAGCAGCTTAGATATTACCACAGATACGCAGTATTTT.

The V call is TRBV29-1, the J call TRBJ2-7; 9 nucleotides agree with TRBD2. Germline V gene sequence: CDR1 SQVTM, CDR2 ANQGSEA. The trim removed 1 base at V and 0 bases at J, leaving 4 bases unmatched. The CDR3 loop spans 15 amino acids. The CDR3 DNA reads as TGCAGCGTTGAAGTGGGTAGCGGGAGCTCCTACGAGCAGTACTTC. Residues: CSVEVGSGSSYEQYF.

This clonotype has a handful of counts. This chain uses TRBV7-9 with TRBJ1-1; D is perhaps TRBD1 (6 bases). CDR1 and CDR2 (germline): SEHNR, FQNEAQ (reference sequence). Trimming left V 1 base short and J 3 bases short, with 9 bases between. The CDR3 sequence is 14 residues long. The CDR3 DNA follows: TGTGCCAGCAGCTTAGAGGACAGCCACACTGAAGCTTTCTTT. It encodes CASSLEDSHTEAFF. The full variable domain, in which reference TRBV7-9 and TRBJ1-1 provide the parts outside the CDR3, is DTGVSQNPRHKITKRGQNVTFRCDPISEHNRLYWYRQTLGQGPEFLTYFQNEAQLEKSRLLSDRFSAERPKGSFSTLEIQRTEQGDSAMYLCASSLEDSHTEAFFGQGTRLTVV.

This clonotype has more than one count but fewer than ten. The chain joins TRBV5-1 to TRBJ2-2; 9 bases agree with TRBD1. The ends lost 5 bases at V and 3 bases at J; junction bases unmatched: 5. The CDR3 sequence is 15 residues long. Germline CDR1 is SGHRS and CDR2 is YFSETQ. In DNA, the CDR3 is TGCGCCAGCAGGGCGACAGGGGGGGACACCGGGGAGCTGTTTTTT. Residues: CASRATGGDTGELFF.

This clonotype was counted only a few times. The rearrangement uses TRBV5-4 and TRBJ2-3; maybe TRBD1 (5 bases). The CDR3 is made up of 13 amino acids. Trimming stripped 0 bases from V and 7 bases from J, with 9 bases between. Germline V gene data show CDR1 as SGHNT and CDR2 as YYREEE (reference sequence). The CDR3 region has the DNA TGTGCCAGCAGCTTGGAGGGGTTTAATACGCAGTATTTT. This gives the protein CASSLEGFNTQYF.

Many counts were recorded for this clonotype. V usage is TRBV20-1 and J usage is TRBJ2-2, with TRBD1 matching over 11 bases. V was clipped by 6 bases and J by 2 bases; unmatched bases: 8. The CDR3 covers 16 residues. CDR1 and CDR2 (germline): DFQATT, SNEGSKA (reference sequence). The CDR3 coding sequence is TGCAGTGCGCCCTGGACAGGGGGCGGTAACACCGGGGAGCTGTTTTTT. Translation gives CSAPWTGGGNTGELFF.

This clonotype showed up just a few times. The gene calls are TRBV19 and TRBJ2-1, with 10 bases identical to TRBD2. This CDR3 has 19 amino acids. Germline loops: CDR1 LNHDA, CDR2 SQIVND (reference sequence). J lost 0 bases, V lost 5 bases, and 13 bases had no gene match. The CDR3 is CASSSPGIAGGPSYNEQFF. CDR3 DNA: TGTGCCAGTAGTTCCCCCGGGATAGCGGGAGGCCCCTCCTACAATGAGCAGTTCTTC. Supplemented by reference TRBV19 and TRBJ2-1, the full variable domain reads DGGITQSPKYLFRKEGQNVTLSCEQNLNHDAMYWYRQDPGQGLRLIYYSQIVNDFQKGDIAEGYSVSREKKESFPLTVTSAQKNPTAFYLCASSSPGIAGGPSYNEQFFGPGTRLTVL.

The sample holds many counts of this clonotype. The genes are TRBV5-4 and TRBJ2-1; 9 nucleotides align to TRBD2. From germline, CDR1 is SGHNT and CDR2 YYREEE (reference sequence). J was trimmed by 7 bases and V by 4 bases; bases with no gene match: 9. This CDR3 has 15 amino acids. The CDR3 DNA follows: TGTGCCAGCAGCCAGGGGGGTAGCGGGAGAAATGAGCAGTTCTTC. Translated: CASSQGGSGRNEQFF. Together with reference TRBV5-4 and TRBJ2-1, the CDR3 gives the full variable domain: ETGVTQSPTHLIKTRGQQVTLRCSSQSGHNTVSWYQQALGQGPQFIFQYYREEENGRGNFPPRFSGLQFPNYSSELNVNALELDDSALYLCASSQGGSGRNEQFFGPGTRLTVL.

Many counts were recorded for this clonotype. The chain carries TRBV28 and TRBJ1-1; D gene unclear. V lost 6 bases and J 0 bases, leaving 11 bases between the germline ends. The germline gives CDR1 MDHEN, CDR2 SYDVKM. The CDR3 contains 14 residues. CDR3: CASRGPTLNTEAFF. The CDR3 DNA reads TGTGCCAGCAGGGGCCCGACCTTGAACACTGAAGCTTTCTTT. Using reference TRBV28 and TRBJ1-1 for the parts outside the CDR3, the full variable domain is DVKVTQSSRYLVKRTGEKVFLECVQDMDHENMFWYRQDPGLGLRLIYFSYDVKMKEKGDIPEGYSVSREKKERFSLILESASTNQTSMYLCASRGPTLNTEAFFGQGTRLTVV.

The sample holds many counts of this clonotype. J is TRBJ2-1 and V is TRBV11-2; 9 bases agree with TRBD1. Germline V gene data show CDR1 as SGHAT and CDR2 as FQNNGV. V trimming: 5 bases; J trimming: 7 bases; junction bases outside the gene matches: 12. The CDR3 sequence is 16 residues long. CDR3 residues: CASSLSVGQGRNEQFF. CDR3 DNA: TGTGCCAGCAGCCTTAGCGTAGGACAGGGGAGGAATGAGCAGTTCTTC.

This clonotype was detected ten times or more. V and J are TRBV28 and TRBJ2-1; possible D gene TRBD2, 5 bases. Looked up from germline, CDR1 is MDHEN and CDR2 is SYDVKM. The CDR3 extends over 15 amino acids. V lost 3 bases, J lost 0 bases, and 9 bases lay in between. CDR3 region: CASSFERNSYNEQFF. In nucleotides, the CDR3 is TGTGCCAGCAGTTTTGAGCGGAACTCCTACAATGAGCAGTTCTTC.

This chain links TRBV18 with TRBJ1-1; D is uncertain. The CDR3 has 14 amino acids. V lost 2 bases and J 4 bases, leaving 11 bases between the germline ends. Germline CDR1 is KGHSH and CDR2 is LQKENI. CDR3 sequence (DNA): TGTGCCAGCTCACCAACGACCGCCGGCACTGAAGCTTTCTTT. Translation: CASSPTTAGTEAFF.

This clonotype has a count of ten or more. V and J are TRBV3-1 and TRBJ1-6; possible D gene TRBD1, 5 bases. Germline V CDR1 and CDR2: LGHDT, YNNKEL (reference sequence). The V end lost 2 bases, the J end lost 7 bases, and 12 bases lay between the germline ends. The CDR3 consists of 15 residues. CDR3 nucleotide sequence: TGTGCCAGCAGCCAATTGGGGGGGTGGAATTCACCCCTCCACTTT. Amino acids: CASSQLGGWNSPLHF.

This clonotype was observed many times. The chain carries TRBV7-2 and TRBJ2-4; D gene ambiguous. Germline V gene lookup returns CDR1 SGHTA and CDR2 FQGNSA. V was pared by 8 bases and J by 2 bases, with 10 bases between. The CDR3 covers 13 residues. The CDR3 DNA follows: TGTGCCAGCCAGTCGGGCCCCAAAAACATTCAGTACTTC. It yields the protein CASQSGPKNIQYF. Based on the CDR3 plus reference TRBV7-2 and TRBJ2-4, the full variable domain is GAGVSQSPSNKVTEKGKDVELRCDPISGHTALYWYRQSLGQGLEFLIYFQGNSAPDKSGLPSDRFSAERTGGSVSTLTIQRTQQEDSAVYLCASQSGPKNIQYFGAGTRLSVL.

This clonotype has at least ten counts. The chain uses TRBV5-1 and TRBJ2-1; D not certain. Trimming left V 4 bases short and J 0 bases short, with 11 bases between. The V gene's germline CDR1 is SGHRS and CDR2 YFSETQ. This CDR3 contains 15 residues. CDR3 coding DNA: TGCGCCAGCAGCGTCCCTGAGAGCTCCTACAATGAGCAGTTCTTC. This sequence encodes CASSVPESSYNEQFF.

This clonotype showed up many times. The V and J genes are TRBV18 and TRBJ1-1; possibly TRBD1 for D (6 bases). Germline CDR1 and CDR2: KGHSH and LQKENI. The CDR3 length is 14 residues. Trimming removed 8 bases at V and 6 bases at J, with 19 bases between. The chain's CDR3 is CASHRGPRDPEAFF. The CDR3 coding sequence is TGTGCCAGCCACCGGGGGCCCCGGGACCCTGAAGCTTTCTTT.

Many counts were recorded for this clonotype. This rearrangement joins TRBV27 to TRBJ2-7; 9 nucleotides align to TRBD1. V lost 1 base to trimming and J lost 3 bases; unmatched junction nucleotides: 4. Germline V gene sequence: CDR1 MNHEY, CDR2 SMNVEV (reference sequence). This CDR3 has 15 amino acids. CDR3 nucleotides: TGTGCCAGCAGTTTATATGGGACAGGGTACTACGAGCAGTACTTC. Amino acids: CASSLYGTGYYEQYF.

This clonotype was counted a few times. This sequence joins TRBV5-6 and TRBJ2-3; D gene ambiguous. In germline, CDR1 is SGHDT, CDR2 YYEEEE. The V end lost 7 bases, the J end lost 4 bases, and 10 bases lay between the germline ends. The CDR3 consists of 12 residues. CDR3 DNA: TGTGCCAGCTACCTAGTCCCAGATACGCAGTATTTT. This encodes CASYLVPDTQYF.

This clonotype was counted a few times. V is TRBV7-2 and J is TRBJ2-2, with 9 bases fitting TRBD1. From germline, CDR1 is SGHTA and CDR2 FQGNSA. Germline trimming cut 5 bases from V and 2 bases from J; bases unmatched to any gene: 12. There are 18 residues in the CDR3. The CDR3 region has the DNA TGTGCCAGCAGCCCCGGACAGGGGCAACAGGGAAACACCGGGGAGCTGTTTTTT. Protein: CASSPGQGQQGNTGELFF.

The V call is TRBV5-1, the J call TRBJ2-5; TRBD1 matches 7 bases. V dropped 6 bases and J dropped 4; count of bases not matched to a gene: 9. The CDR3 is made up of 14 amino acids. Germline CDR1 and CDR2: SGHRS and YFSETQ. Here the CDR3 reads CASTRAGGGETQYF. CDR3 DNA: TGCGCCAGCACCCGGGCAGGGGGTGGAGAGACCCAGTACTTC.

Worth noting for this clonotype: At one end the junction does not follow the germline gene, possibly because of a read error. The chain links TRBV20-1 to TRBJ2-7; D perhaps matches TRBD1 (6 bases). This CDR3 region has 14 residues. Looked up from germline, CDR1 is DFQATT and CDR2 is SNEGSKA (reference sequence). The CDR3 sequence is CSAGERAGVYEQYF. In DNA, the CDR3 is TGCAGTGCTGGAGAGAGGGCAGGGGTCTACGAGCAGTACTTC.

This clonotype was seen at least ten times. This chain uses TRBV20-1 with TRBJ2-3; no clear D gene. CDR1 and CDR2 (germline): DFQATT, SNEGSKA (reference sequence). Trimming took 5 bases from V and 5 from J, leaving 11 bases between them. CDR3 length equals 12 residues. CDR3 amino acids: CSAGPTRDTQYF. In DNA, the CDR3 is TGCAGTGCTGGCCCGACTCGAGATACGCAGTATTTT.

This clonotype has at least ten counts. The chain couples TRBV20-1 to TRBJ2-7; TRBD2 agrees at 7 bases. V lost 6 bases, J lost 2 bases, and 10 bases stayed unmatched. CDR1 DFQATT and CDR2 SNEGSKA come from the germline V gene (reference sequence). This CDR3 spans 14 amino acids. The CDR3 nucleotides read TGCAGTGCCAGAAGCGGGAAACCCCCCTACGAGCAGTACTTC. Translating it yields CSARSGKPPYEQYF.

V gene TRBV3-1 combines with J gene TRBJ2-7, with a possible D match to TRBD2 (5 bases). From germline, CDR1 is LGHDT and CDR2 YNNKEL (reference sequence). V lost 2 bases, J lost 7 bases, and 12 bases lay in between. The CDR3 totals 13 residues. The DNA of the CDR3 is TGTGCCAGCAGCCAACCAGGACTGCGAGAGCAGTACTTC. Its protein is CASSQPGLREQYF.

This clonotype appeared many times. The chain employs TRBV11-2 and TRBJ2-1; D possibly corresponds to TRBD2 (5 bases). CDR3 length: 18 amino acids. The V gene lost 4 bases and the J gene lost 0 bases, with 19 bases spanning the gap. Germline V gene sequence: CDR1 SGHAT, CDR2 FQNNGV. This CDR3 is CASSSDPWESDSYNEQFF. DNA of the CDR3: TGTGCCAGCAGCTCCGACCCGTGGGAGTCCGACTCCTACAATGAGCAGTTCTTC.

The V call is TRBV18, the J call TRBJ2-4; TRBD1 agrees at 7 bases. The trim removed 3 bases at V and 3 bases at J, leaving 8 bases unmatched. The CDR3 runs to 16 residues. CDR1 and CDR2 from the germline V gene are KGHSH and LQKENI. The CDR3 DNA reads as TGTGCCAGCTCACCCATGGACAGGTTGGGCAAAAACATTCAGTACTTC. Translation: CASSPMDRLGKNIQYF.